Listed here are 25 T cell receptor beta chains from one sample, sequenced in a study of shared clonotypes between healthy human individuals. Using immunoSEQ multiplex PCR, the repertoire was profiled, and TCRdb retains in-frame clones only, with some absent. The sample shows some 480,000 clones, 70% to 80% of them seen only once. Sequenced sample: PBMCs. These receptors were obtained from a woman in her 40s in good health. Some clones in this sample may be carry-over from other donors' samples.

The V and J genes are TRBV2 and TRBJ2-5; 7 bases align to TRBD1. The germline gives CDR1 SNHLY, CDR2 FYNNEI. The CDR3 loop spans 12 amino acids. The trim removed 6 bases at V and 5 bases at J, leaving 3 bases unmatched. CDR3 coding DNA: TGTGCCAGCAGAACAGGGGTGGAGACCCAGTACTTC. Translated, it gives CASRTGVETQYF.

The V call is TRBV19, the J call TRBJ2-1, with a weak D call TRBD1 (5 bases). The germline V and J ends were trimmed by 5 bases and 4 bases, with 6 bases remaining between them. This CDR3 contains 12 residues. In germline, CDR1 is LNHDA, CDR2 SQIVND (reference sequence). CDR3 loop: CASSRQYNEQFF. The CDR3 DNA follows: TGTGCCAGTAGTCGACAGTACAATGAGCAGTTCTTC.

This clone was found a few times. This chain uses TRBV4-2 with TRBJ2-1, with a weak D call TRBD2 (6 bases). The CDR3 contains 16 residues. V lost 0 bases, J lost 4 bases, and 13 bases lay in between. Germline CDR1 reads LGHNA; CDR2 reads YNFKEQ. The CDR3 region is CASSQDPGEGYNEQFF. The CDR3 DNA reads TGTGCCAGCAGCCAAGATCCGGGAGAAGGGTACAATGAGCAGTTCTTC.

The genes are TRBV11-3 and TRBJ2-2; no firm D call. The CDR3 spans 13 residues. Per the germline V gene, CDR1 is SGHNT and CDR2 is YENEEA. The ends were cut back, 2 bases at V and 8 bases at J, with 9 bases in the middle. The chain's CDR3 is CASSLQIYGELFF. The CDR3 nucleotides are TGTGCCAGCAGCTTACAGATATATGGGGAGCTGTTTTTT.

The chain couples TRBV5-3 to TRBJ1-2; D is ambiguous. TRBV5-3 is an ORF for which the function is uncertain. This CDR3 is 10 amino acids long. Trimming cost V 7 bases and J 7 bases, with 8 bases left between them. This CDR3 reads CARGWGGYTF. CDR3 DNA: TGTGCCAGAGGCTGGGGTGGCTACACCTTC.

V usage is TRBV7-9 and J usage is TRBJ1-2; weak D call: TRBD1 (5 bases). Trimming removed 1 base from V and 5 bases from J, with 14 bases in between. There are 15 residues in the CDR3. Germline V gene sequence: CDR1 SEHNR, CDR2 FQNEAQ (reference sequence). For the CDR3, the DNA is TGTGCCAGCAGCTTAGACGGGGGGTCTTCATATGGCTACACCTTC. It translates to CASSLDGGSSYGYTF.

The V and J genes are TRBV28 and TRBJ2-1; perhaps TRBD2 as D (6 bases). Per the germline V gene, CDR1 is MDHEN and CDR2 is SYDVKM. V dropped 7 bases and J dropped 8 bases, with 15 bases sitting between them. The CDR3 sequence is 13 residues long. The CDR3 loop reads CASIGGPPDEQFF. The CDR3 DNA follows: TGTGCCAGCATTGGAGGGCCTCCGGATGAGCAGTTCTTC.

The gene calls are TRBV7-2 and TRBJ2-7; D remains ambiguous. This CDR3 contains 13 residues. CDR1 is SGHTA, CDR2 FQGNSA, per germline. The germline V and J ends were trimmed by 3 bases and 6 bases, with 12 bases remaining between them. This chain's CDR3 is CASSFNWAGEQYF. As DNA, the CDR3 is TGTGCCAGCAGCTTTAACTGGGCCGGCGAGCAGTACTTC.

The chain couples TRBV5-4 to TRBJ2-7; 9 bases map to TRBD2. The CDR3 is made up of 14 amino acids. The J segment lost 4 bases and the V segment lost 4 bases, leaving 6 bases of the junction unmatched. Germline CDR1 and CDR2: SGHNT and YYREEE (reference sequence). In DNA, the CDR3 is TGTGCCAGCAGCCCTGGACTAGCGCAGTACGAGCAGTACTTC. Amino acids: CASSPGLAQYEQYF.

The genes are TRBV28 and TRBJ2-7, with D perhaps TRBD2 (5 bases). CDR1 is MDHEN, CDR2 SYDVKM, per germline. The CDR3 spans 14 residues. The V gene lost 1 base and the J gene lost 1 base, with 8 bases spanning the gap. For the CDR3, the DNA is TGTGCCAGCAGTTTATCGGGGTTTTCCTACGAGCAGTACTTC. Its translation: CASSLSGFSYEQYF.

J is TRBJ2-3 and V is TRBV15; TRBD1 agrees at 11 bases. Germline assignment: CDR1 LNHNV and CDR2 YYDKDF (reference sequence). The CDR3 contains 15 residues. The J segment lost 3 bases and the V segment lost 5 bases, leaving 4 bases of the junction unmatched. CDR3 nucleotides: TGTGCCACCAGCCGGGACAGGGGGAAAACAGATACGCAGTATTTT. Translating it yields CATSRDRGKTDTQYF.

The CDR3 loop is CASQGDRYYEQYF. The CDR3 DNA sequence: TGTGCCAGCCAGGGGGACAGATACTACGAGCAGTACTTC. J is TRBJ2-7 and V is TRBV28; 7 bases map to TRBD1. Looked up from germline, CDR1 is MDHEN and CDR2 is SYDVKM. The CDR3 has 13 amino acids. V lost 8 bases and J lost 3; bases outside the gene matches: 7.

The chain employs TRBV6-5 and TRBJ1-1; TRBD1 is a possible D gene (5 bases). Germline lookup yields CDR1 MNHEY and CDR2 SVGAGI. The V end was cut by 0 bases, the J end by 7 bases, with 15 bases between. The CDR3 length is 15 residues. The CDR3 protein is CASSYSRRDRLEAFF. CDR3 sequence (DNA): TGTGCCAGCAGTTACTCGAGGAGGGACCGACTTGAAGCTTTCTTT.

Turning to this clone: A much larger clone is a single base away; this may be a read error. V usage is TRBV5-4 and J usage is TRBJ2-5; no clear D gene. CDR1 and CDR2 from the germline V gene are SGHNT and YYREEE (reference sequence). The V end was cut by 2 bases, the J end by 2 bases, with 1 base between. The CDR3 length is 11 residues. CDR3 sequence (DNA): TGTGCCAGCAGCTTTCAAGAGACCCAGTACTTC. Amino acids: CASSFQETQYF.

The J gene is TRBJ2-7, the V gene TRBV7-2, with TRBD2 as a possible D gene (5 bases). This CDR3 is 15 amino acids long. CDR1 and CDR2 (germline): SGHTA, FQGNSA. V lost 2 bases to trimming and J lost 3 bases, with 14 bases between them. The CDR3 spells CASSLNGGESYEQYF. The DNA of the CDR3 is TGTGCCAGCAGCTTAAACGGTGGGGAGAGCTACGAGCAGTACTTC.

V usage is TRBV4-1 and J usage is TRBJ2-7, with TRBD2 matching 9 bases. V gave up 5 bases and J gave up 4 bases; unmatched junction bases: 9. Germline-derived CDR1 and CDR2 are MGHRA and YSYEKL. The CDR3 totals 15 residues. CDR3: CASSRLADGGYEQYF. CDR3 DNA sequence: TGCGCCAGCAGCAGACTAGCGGACGGAGGGTACGAGCAGTACTTC.

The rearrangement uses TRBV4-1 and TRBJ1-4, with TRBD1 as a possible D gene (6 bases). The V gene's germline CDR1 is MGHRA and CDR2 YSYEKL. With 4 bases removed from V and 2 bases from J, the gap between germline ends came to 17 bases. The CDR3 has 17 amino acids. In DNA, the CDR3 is TGCGCCAGCAGCCCCTACTACAGGGTGACCACTAATGAAAAACTGTTTTTT. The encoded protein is CASSPYYRVTTNEKLFF.

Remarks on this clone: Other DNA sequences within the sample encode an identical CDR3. The CDR3 loop reads CASSQDGTGQETQYF. CDR3 bases: TGCGCCAGCAGCCAAGATGGGACAGGGCAAGAGACCCAGTACTTC. The rearrangement joins TRBV4-1 to TRBJ2-5; 9 nucleotides align to TRBD1. Germline V gene data show CDR1 as MGHRA and CDR2 as YSYEKL. The CDR3 is made up of 15 amino acids. Germline trimming cut 0 bases from V and 2 bases from J; bases unmatched to any gene: 1.

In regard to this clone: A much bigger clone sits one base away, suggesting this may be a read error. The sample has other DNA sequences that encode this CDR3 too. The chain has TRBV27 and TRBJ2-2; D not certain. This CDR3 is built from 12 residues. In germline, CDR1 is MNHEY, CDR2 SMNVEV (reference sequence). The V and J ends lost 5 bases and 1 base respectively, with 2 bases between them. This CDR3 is CASSLNTGELFF. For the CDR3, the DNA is TGTGCCAGCAGTCTGAACACCGGGGAGCTGTTTTTT.

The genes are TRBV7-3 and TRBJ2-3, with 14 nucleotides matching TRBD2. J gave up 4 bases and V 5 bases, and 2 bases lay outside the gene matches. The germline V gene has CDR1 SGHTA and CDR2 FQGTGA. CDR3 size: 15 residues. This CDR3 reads CASSRGLAGADTQYF. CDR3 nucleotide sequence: TGTGCCAGCAGCCGGGGACTAGCGGGAGCAGATACGCAGTATTTT.

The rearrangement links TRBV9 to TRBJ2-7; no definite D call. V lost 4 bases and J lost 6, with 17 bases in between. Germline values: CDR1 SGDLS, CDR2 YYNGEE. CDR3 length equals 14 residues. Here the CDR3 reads CASSPFRAQGEQYF. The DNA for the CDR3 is TGTGCCAGCAGCCCTTTCCGGGCACAAGGCGAGCAGTACTTC.

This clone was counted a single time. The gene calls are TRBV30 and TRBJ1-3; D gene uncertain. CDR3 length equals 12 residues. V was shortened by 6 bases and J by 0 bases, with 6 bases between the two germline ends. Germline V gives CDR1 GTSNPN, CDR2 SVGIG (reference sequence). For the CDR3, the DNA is TGTGCCTGCAGGCTCTCTGGAAACACCATATATTTT. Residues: CACRLSGNTIYF.

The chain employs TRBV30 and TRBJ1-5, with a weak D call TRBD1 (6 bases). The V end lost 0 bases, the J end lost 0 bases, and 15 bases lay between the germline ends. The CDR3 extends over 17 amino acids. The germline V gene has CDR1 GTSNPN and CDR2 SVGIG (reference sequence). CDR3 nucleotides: TGTGCCTGGAGTGTCCCGGGGGCTCTGAATAGCAATCAGCCCCAGCATTTT. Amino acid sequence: CAWSVPGALNSNQPQHF.

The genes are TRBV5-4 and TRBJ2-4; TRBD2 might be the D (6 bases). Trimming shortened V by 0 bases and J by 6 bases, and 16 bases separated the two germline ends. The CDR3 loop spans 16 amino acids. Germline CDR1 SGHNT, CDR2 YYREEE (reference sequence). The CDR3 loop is CASSLAGGGKGNIQYF. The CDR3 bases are TGTGCCAGCAGCTTGGCCGGCGGAGGGAAAGGAAACATTCAGTACTTC.

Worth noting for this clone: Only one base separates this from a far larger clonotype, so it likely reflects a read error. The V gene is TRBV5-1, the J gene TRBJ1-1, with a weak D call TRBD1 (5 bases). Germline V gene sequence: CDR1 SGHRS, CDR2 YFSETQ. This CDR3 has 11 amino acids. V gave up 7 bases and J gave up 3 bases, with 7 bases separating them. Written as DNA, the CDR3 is TGCGCCAGCCGGGGGGACACTGAAGCTTTCTTT. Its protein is CASRGDTEAFF.